This T cell receptor (beta chain) was sequenced for a study of cytomegalovirus exposure and HLA in healthy donors. This CDR3 has 17 residues. CDR1 SGHRS and CDR2 YFSETQ come from the germline V gene. V trimming: 0 bases; J trimming: 1 base; junction bases outside the gene matches: 7. General study results and limits: V- and J-gene trimming of TCR beta was linked (in a later analysis) to a missense DCLRE1C variant. A previous analysis found most TCR beta V segments productive roughly 87% or roughly 30% of the time.

Primers for the PCR totalled 60 Vbeta and 13 Jbeta. Profiling relied on immunoSEQ multiplex PCR, and the TCRdb table lists in-frame clones only, not all of them. The top ten clones hold 6.3% of a sample with 200,000 or so clones, 65% to 90% of them seen once. Regarding donors, all were healthy bone marrow donors. A note on this clone: What it recognizes is unknown.

Sequenced sample: PBMCs. The source is a man in his forties in good health and CMV-seropositive. V usage is TRBV5-1 and J usage is TRBJ2-5; 9 nucleotides agree with TRBD1. The CDR3 spells CASSLDPQGAVQETQYF. The CDR3 coding sequence is TGCGCCAGCAGCTTGGACCCACAGGGGGCGGTCCAAGAGACCCAGTACTTC.